This T cell receptor (beta chain) was recorded in a study of identifying expanded T cells in peripheral blood. The CDR3 has 13 residues. The germline V and J ends were trimmed by 1 base and 0 bases, with 1 base remaining between them. Germline V lookup: CDR1 MNHNS, CDR2 SASEGT. Sequencing was performed with immunoSEQ multiplex PCR; in TCRdb, only in-frame clones are kept and a portion is missing. The sample consists of tens of thousands of clones, approximately 82% of them appearing once. The sequence derives from a person aged 18 to 70 in good health. J is TRBJ1-5 and V is TRBV6-1; no definite D call. Sequenced sample: blood. The chain's CDR3 is CASSEGSNQPQHF. CDR3 DNA sequence: TGTGCCAGCAGTGAAGGTAGCAATCAGCCCCAGCATTTT.